A single sample is the source of the 20 T cell receptor beta chains below, sequenced in a study of regulatory T cells in long-lasting Graves disease. Arm-PCR of CDR3 regions with iRepertoire HTBI primers generated TCR beta libraries. TCRdb reprocessed the multiplex PCR reads with MiXCR, giving one entry per CDR3 protein. The repertoire includes more than 400,000 distinct CDR3 sequences, 15% to 20% of them detected once, and 9.5% to 15% sits in the top ten. Noted time point: newly diagnosed GD, antithyroid drugs for less than 3 months. Extracted RNA from PBMCs served as the source of the TCR library. These records were also assigned to another study, of T cells in Graves' hyperthyroidism and ophthalmopathy.

The starting material was peripheral blood mononuclear cells (PBMCs), obtained at new diagnosis, from a patient treated with antithyroid drugs. The receptors here all came from a man between 35 and 55 years old with Graves disease.

Worth noting for this clonotype: This may be a read error, as it is one base from a much larger clone. This chain joins TRBV5-5 and TRBJ2-7, with no clear D. Germline V gives CDR1 SGHKS, CDR2 YYEKEE (reference sequence). The CDR3 extends over 15 amino acids. The CDR3 loop reads CVSSLAPLLSYEQYF. The CDR3 DNA reads TGTGTCAGCAGCTTGGCCCCTCTCCTCTCCTACGAGCAGTACTTC.

This clonotype was seen at least ten times. This rearrangement joins TRBV2 to TRBJ2-5; a possible D gene is TRBD1 (6 bases). Germline V gene data show CDR1 as SNHLY and CDR2 as FYNNEI. Trimming pared 5 bases from V and 2 bases from J, leaving 12 bases between. The CDR3 contains 14 residues. The CDR3 bases are TGTGCCAGCAGTACCGGGACATTACAAGAGACCCAGTACTTC. It encodes CASSTGTLQETQYF.

This clonotype has ten or more counts. This chain connects TRBV15 to TRBJ2-7; 9 bases are a match to TRBD2. Trimming took 2 bases from V and 6 from J; bases not matched to a gene: 17. CDR3 size: 18 residues. Looked up from germline, CDR1 is LNHNV and CDR2 is YYDKDF (reference sequence). The CDR3 region has the DNA TGTGCCACCAGCAGAACCCCGGCCCCCATAGCGGGAGATAGCGAGCAGTACTTC. Its translation is CATSRTPAPIAGDSEQYF.

On this clonotype itself: A read error may be the cause here, since a much bigger clone is one base away. This chain joins TRBV7-2 and TRBJ2-5; D ambiguous. V gave up 5 bases and J gave up 7 bases, with 17 bases separating them. The germline V gene encodes CDR1 SGHTA and CDR2 FQGNSA. This CDR3 has 14 amino acids. The CDR3 region is CASSLKTKSGTQYF. CDR3 nucleotides: TGTGCCAGCAGCCTCAAAACAAAGTCAGGGACCCAGTACTTC. The whole variable domain, filled in from reference TRBV7-2 and TRBJ2-5, reads GAGVSQSPSNKVTEKGKDVELRCDPISGHTALYWYRQSLGQGLEFLIYFQGNSAPDKSGLPSDRFSAERTGGSVSTLTIQRTQQEDSAVYLCASSLKTKSGTQYFGPGTRLLVL.

This clonotype was seen repeatedly, ten times or more. The chain couples TRBV7-2 to TRBJ2-3; 10 positions agree with TRBD2. CDR3 length equals 15 residues. Germline V gives CDR1 SGHTA, CDR2 FQGNSA. The ends lost 3 bases at V and 6 bases at J; junction bases unmatched: 6. The CDR3 reads CASSLASGRWDTQYF. DNA of the CDR3: TGTGCCAGCAGCTTGGCTAGCGGGAGATGGGATACGCAGTATTTT.

At least ten counts were recorded for this clonotype. The chain couples TRBV11-2 to TRBJ2-1; D not certain. The CDR3 contains 12 residues. The germline CDR1 and CDR2 sequences are SGHAT and FQNNGV. Trimming cost V 2 bases and J 8 bases, with 7 bases left between them. The CDR3 spells CASSLRVYEQFF. CDR3 coding DNA: TGTGCCAGCAGCTTAAGGGTCTATGAGCAGTTCTTC. Full variable domain (outside the CDR3, taken from reference TRBV11-2 and TRBJ2-1): EAGVAQSPRYKIIEKRQSVAFWCNPISGHATLYWYQQILGQGPKLLIQFQNNGVVDDSQLPKDRFSAERLKGVDSTLKIQPAKLEDSAVYLCASSLRVYEQFFGPGTRLTVL.

This clonotype was detected many times. V and J are TRBV24-1 and TRBJ2-3; 7 bases are a match to TRBD2. The CDR3 is 15 amino acids. CDR1 is KGHDR and CDR2 is SFDVKD in the germline V gene. V lost 5 bases, J lost 4 bases, and 8 bases stayed unmatched. The CDR3 bases are TGTGCCACCAGTGTCGCGGGAGAGGGAGCAGATACGCAGTATTTT. The encoded protein is CATSVAGEGADTQYF.

This clonotype has ten or more counts. This chain links TRBV7-6 with TRBJ2-7; 15 bases map to TRBD2. This CDR3 has 18 residues. The V gene end was trimmed by 5 bases and the J gene end by 0 bases; junction bases not matched to a gene: 8. The germline V gene encodes CDR1 SGHVS and CDR2 FNYEAQ. CDR3 loop: CASSTWTSGRDFSYEQYF. CDR3 sequence (DNA): TGTGCCAGCAGCACCTGGACTAGCGGGAGGGATTTCTCCTACGAGCAGTACTTC. The complete variable domain, with remaining parts taken from reference TRBV7-6 and TRBJ2-7, reads GAGVSQSPRYKVTKRGQDVALRCDPISGHVSLYWYRQALGQGPEFLTYFNYEAQQDKSGLPNDRFSAERPEGSISTLTIQRTEQRDSAMYRCASSTWTSGRDFSYEQYFGPGTRLTVT.

This clonotype was found many times. The CDR3 region is CASNKLARDGELFF. CDR3 sequence (DNA): TGTGCCAGCAACAAACTAGCGCGGGACGGGGAGCTGTTTTTT. This chain connects TRBV6-1 to TRBJ2-2, with 7 bases aligning to TRBD2. Germline CDR1 reads MNHNS; CDR2 reads SASEGT. The CDR3 has 14 amino acids. The junction had 9 bases not matched to a gene; V was cut back by 7 bases and J by 7 bases.

This clonotype turned up a few times. V usage is TRBV9 and J usage is TRBJ2-2, with 8 bases fitting TRBD2. Losses at the gene ends were 0 bases for V and 5 bases for J; bases not matched to a gene: 6. The CDR3 is 16 residues long. Germline V gene data show CDR1 as SGDLS and CDR2 as YYNGEE. The CDR3 reads CASSVGTSHRTGELFF. CDR3 coding DNA: TGTGCCAGCAGCGTAGGGACTAGCCACAGAACCGGGGAGCTGTTTTTT.

This clonotype was detected ten times or more. The chain combines TRBV2 with TRBJ2-2; D is ambiguous. The germline V and J ends were trimmed by 7 bases and 0 bases, with 6 bases remaining between them. CDR1 is SNHLY and CDR2 is FYNNEI in the germline V gene. The CDR3 sequence is 13 residues long. The CDR3 reads CASIQTNTGELFF. The DNA of the CDR3 is TGTGCCAGCATCCAGACGAACACCGGGGAGCTGTTTTTT.

This clonotype showed up just once. The CDR3 region has the DNA TGTGCCACCAGTGATAATACTCTTGTCGGTAGACAGTACTTC. Translation gives CATSDNTLVGRQYF. J is TRBJ2-7 and V is TRBV24-1; D unclear. V was cut by 3 bases and J by 10 bases, with 18 bases left in between. The V gene's germline CDR1 is KGHDR and CDR2 SFDVKD. This CDR3 is built from 14 residues.

There are many counts of this clonotype. Here the CDR3 reads CSARETGGGNEQFF. CDR3 DNA sequence: TGCAGTGCTAGAGAGACGGGGGGGGGGAATGAGCAGTTCTTC. The J gene is TRBJ2-1, the V gene TRBV20-1, with 8 bases aligning to TRBD2. The CDR3 sequence is 14 residues long. V lost 0 bases, J lost 7 bases, and 5 bases stayed unmatched. Germline V gene lookup returns CDR1 DFQATT and CDR2 SNEGSKA (reference sequence).

V usage is TRBV15 and J usage is TRBJ2-6; D is unclear. Per the germline V gene, CDR1 is LNHNV and CDR2 is YYDKDF (reference sequence). V was pared by 4 bases and J by 0 bases, with 7 bases between. The CDR3 sequence is 15 residues long. Written as DNA, the CDR3 is TGTGCCACCAGCACTTACCACTCTGGGGCCAACGTCCTGACTTTC. Its protein is CATSTYHSGANVLTF.

The V and J genes are TRBV5-1 and TRBJ2-1, with TRBD2 matching over 11 bases. CDR1 is SGHRS, CDR2 YFSETQ, per germline. The J segment lost 4 bases and the V segment lost 4 bases, leaving 7 bases of the junction unmatched. CDR3 length equals 16 residues. The CDR3 DNA reads TGCGCCAGCAGCGACGAAACTAGCGGGAGTTACAATGAGCAGTTCTTC. Encoded protein: CASSDETSGSYNEQFF. Combining the CDR3 with reference TRBV5-1 and TRBJ2-1 gives the whole variable domain KAGVTQTPRYLIKTRGQQVTLSCSPISGHRSVSWYQQTPGQGLQFLFEYFSETQRNKGNFPGRFSGRQFSNSRSEMNVSTLELGDSALYLCASSDETSGSYNEQFFGPGTRLTVL.

The chain employs TRBV10-3 and TRBJ1-2; tentative D call: TRBD1 (5 bases). Deletions cut 0 bases from V and 5 bases from J, with 10 bases between. The CDR3 is 14 amino acids. Germline lookup yields CDR1 ENHRY and CDR2 SYGVKD. CDR3 amino acids: CAISESGAAYGYTF. In DNA, the CDR3 is TGTGCCATCAGTGAGTCTGGGGCAGCATATGGCTACACCTTC.

This clonotype was picked up many times. The gene calls are TRBV7-8 and TRBJ2-2; a weak D match, TRBD1 (7 bases). The V gene's germline CDR1 is SGHVS and CDR2 FQNEAQ. Trimming left V 5 bases short and J 5 bases short, with 18 bases between. This CDR3 is 16 amino acids long. The CDR3 DNA reads as TGTGCCAGCAGCCACGATCACAGGGGAGGTACCGGGGAGCTGTTTTTT. It translates to CASSHDHRGGTGELFF.

In its sample, this clonotype was seen a few times. J is TRBJ2-2 and V is TRBV28; D not certain. The CDR3 length is 13 residues. Per the germline V gene, CDR1 is MDHEN and CDR2 is SYDVKM. V was cut by 9 bases and J by 2 bases, with 10 bases left in between. The CDR3 DNA reads as TGTGCCAGTATTAATATAAACACCGGGGAGCTGTTTTTT. Protein sequence: CASININTGELFF.

Many counts were recorded for this clonotype. The V call is TRBV24-1, the J call TRBJ2-1; D ambiguous. CDR1 is KGHDR, CDR2 SFDVKD, per germline. Trimming shortened V by 3 bases and J by 9 bases, and 20 bases separated the two germline ends. CDR3 size: 16 residues. The CDR3 spells CATSDVTGSDSGEQFF. In DNA, the CDR3 is TGTGCCACCAGTGATGTTACCGGGTCAGACTCGGGTGAGCAGTTCTTC.

This clonotype was counted ten times or more. In DNA, the CDR3 is TGTGCCATCAGTACAGGGAAAGATACGCAGTATTTT. It specifies CAISTGKDTQYF. The chain is built from TRBV10-3 and TRBJ2-3, with D perhaps matching TRBD1 (6 bases). The V end lost 5 bases, the J end lost 5 bases, and 8 bases lay between the germline ends. Germline V gene lookup returns CDR1 ENHRY and CDR2 SYGVKD. The CDR3 covers 12 residues.